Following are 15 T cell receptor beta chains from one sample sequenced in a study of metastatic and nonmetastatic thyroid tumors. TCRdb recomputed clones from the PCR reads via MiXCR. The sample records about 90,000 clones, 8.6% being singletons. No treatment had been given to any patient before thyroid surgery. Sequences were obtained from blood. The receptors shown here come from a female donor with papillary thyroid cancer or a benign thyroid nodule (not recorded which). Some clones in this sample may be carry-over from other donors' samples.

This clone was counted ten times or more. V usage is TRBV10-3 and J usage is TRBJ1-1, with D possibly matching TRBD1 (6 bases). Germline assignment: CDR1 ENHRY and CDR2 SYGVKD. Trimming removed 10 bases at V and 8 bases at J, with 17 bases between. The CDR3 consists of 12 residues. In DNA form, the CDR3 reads TGTGCCACCGACGACAGGACCGGAGAAGCTTTCTTT. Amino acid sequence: CATDDRTGEAFF.

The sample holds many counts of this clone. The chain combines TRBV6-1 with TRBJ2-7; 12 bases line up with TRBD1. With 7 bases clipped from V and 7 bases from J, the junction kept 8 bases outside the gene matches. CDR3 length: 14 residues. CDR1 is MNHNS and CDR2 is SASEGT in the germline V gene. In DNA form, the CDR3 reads TGTGCCAGCACGGGACAGGGGGCGCCTTGGGAGCAGTACTTC. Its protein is CASTGQGAPWEQYF.

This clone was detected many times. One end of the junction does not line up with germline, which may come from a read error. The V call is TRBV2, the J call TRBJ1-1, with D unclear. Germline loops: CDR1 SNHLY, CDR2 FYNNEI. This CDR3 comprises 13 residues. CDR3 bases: TGTGCCGGCAGAAACTTAGGTCGGACTGAAGCTTTCTTT. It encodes CAGRNLGRTEAFF. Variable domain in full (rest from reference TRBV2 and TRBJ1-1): EPEVTQTPSHQVTQMGQEVILRCVPISNHLYFYWYRQILGQKVEFLVSFYNNEISEKSEIFDDQFSVERPDGSNFTLKIRSTKLEDSAMYFCAGRNLGRTEAFFGQGTRLTVV.

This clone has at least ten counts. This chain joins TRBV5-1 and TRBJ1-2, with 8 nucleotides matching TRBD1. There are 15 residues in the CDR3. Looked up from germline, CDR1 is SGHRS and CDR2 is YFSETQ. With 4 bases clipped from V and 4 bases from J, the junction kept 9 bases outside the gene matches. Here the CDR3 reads CASSTGQGASYGYTF. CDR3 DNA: TGCGCCAGCAGCACCGGACAGGGAGCGTCCTATGGCTACACCTTC. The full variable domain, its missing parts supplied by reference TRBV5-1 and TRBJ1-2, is KAGVTQTPRYLIKTRGQQVTLSCSPISGHRSVSWYQQTPGQGLQFLFEYFSETQRNKGNFPGRFSGRQFSNSRSEMNVSTLELGDSALYLCASSTGQGASYGYTFGSGTRLTVV.

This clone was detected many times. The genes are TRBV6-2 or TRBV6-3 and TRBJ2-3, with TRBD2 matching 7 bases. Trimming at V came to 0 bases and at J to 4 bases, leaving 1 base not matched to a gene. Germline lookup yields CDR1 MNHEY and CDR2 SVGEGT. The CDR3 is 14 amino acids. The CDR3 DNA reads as TGTGCCAGCAGTTACTCTAGCGGGCCAGATACGCAGTATTTT. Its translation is CASSYSSGPDTQYF.

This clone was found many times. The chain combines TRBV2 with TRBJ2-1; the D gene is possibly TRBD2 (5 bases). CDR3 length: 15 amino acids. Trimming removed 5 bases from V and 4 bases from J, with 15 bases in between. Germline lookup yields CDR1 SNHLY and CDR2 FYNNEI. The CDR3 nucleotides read TGTGCCAGCAGTCGGACTGGCGATGCATACAATGAGCAGTTCTTC. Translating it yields CASSRTGDAYNEQFF.

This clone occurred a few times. CDR3 loop: CASSPGQGRGNTIYF. DNA for the CDR3: TGTGCCAGCAGCCCCGGACAGGGGAGAGGAAACACCATATATTTT. The chain uses TRBV6-1 and TRBJ1-3, with TRBD1 identical over 9 bases. After removal of 6 bases from V and 4 bases from J, the junction contained 7 bases not matched to a gene. This CDR3 region has 15 residues. Germline V CDR1 and CDR2: MNHNS, SASEGT.

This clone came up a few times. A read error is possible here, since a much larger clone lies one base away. The CDR3 bases are TGTGCCGGACCCTTGGGGGCCTACAATGAGCAGTTCTTC. Translation gives CAGPLGAYNEQFF. The rearrangement uses TRBV12-3 or TRBV12-4 and TRBJ2-1; D may correspond to TRBD1 or TRBD2 (5 bases each). With 11 bases removed from V and 2 bases from J, the gap between germline ends came to 13 bases. The CDR3 consists of 13 residues.

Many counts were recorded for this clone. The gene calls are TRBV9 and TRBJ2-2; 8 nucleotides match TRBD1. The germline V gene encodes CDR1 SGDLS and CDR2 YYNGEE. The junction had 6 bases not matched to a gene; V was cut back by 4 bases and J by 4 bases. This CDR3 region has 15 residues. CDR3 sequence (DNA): TGTGCCAGCAGCCCGTCGGACAGGGCCACCGGGGAGCTGTTTTTT. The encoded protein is CASSPSDRATGELFF.

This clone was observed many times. CDR3 sequence (DNA): TGTGCCTGGAGTCCGTTGGACAGGGTAAATTCACCCCTCCACTTT. It codes for CAWSPLDRVNSPLHF. The chain joins TRBV30 to TRBJ1-6; 8 nucleotides line up with TRBD1. After removal of 2 bases from V and 7 bases from J, the junction contained 7 bases not matched to a gene. This CDR3 region has 15 residues. CDR1 is GTSNPN, CDR2 SVGIG, per germline (reference sequence).

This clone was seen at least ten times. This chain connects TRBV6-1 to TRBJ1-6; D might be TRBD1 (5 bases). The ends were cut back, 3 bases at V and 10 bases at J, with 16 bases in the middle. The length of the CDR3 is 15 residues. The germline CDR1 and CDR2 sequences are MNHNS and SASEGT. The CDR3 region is CASSDLVQGGSPLHF. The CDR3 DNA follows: TGTGCCAGCAGTGATTTGGTTCAGGGCGGCTCACCCCTCCACTTT.

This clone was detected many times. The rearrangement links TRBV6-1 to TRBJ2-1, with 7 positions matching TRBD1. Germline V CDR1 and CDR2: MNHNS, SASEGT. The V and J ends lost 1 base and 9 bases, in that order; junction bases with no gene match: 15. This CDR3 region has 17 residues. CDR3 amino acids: CASSEELRDRLQGEQFF. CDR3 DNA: TGTGCCAGCAGTGAAGAGCTCCGGGACAGACTACAAGGTGAGCAGTTCTTC.

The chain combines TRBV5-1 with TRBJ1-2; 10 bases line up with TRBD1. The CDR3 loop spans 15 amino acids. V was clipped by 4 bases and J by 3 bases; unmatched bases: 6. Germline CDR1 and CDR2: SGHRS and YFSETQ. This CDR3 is CASSPTGGVDYGYTF. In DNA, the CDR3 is TGCGCCAGCAGCCCGACAGGGGGCGTTGACTATGGCTACACCTTC.

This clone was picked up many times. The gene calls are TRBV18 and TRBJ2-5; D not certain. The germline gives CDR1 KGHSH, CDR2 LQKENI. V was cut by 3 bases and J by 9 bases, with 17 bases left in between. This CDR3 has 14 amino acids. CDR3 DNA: TGTGCCAGCTCACCGGCAGCACTGCATTTCTCCCAGTACTTC. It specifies CASSPAALHFSQYF.

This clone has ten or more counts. CDR3 amino acids: CATLNGENTEAFF. CDR3 bases: TGTGCCACCCTGAACGGAGAGAACACTGAAGCTTTCTTT. This chain links TRBV7-9 with TRBJ1-1; D gene ambiguous. The CDR3 contains 13 residues. From germline, CDR1 is SEHNR and CDR2 FQNEAQ (reference sequence). V lost 10 bases and J 1 base, leaving 13 bases between the germline ends.